This TCR beta chain was sequenced during a study of T-cell reconstitution after alpha-beta-depleted transplantation in children. Whole-study results and caveats: Some patients' high day-60 TCRbeta diversity was attributed to recipient cells surviving conditioning. Expanded graft clones, several hundred of them, were reportedly the source of alpha-beta T cells about two months after transplant. T-cell numbers and diversity, one year after transplant, stemmed largely from T cells that were newly produced.

There are 11 residues in the CDR3. Germline V gene lookup returns CDR1 MNHEY and CDR2 SMNVEV (reference sequence). Trimming removed 6 bases at V and 2 bases at J, with 3 bases between. Unique molecular identifiers featured in how the TCRbeta library was prepared. TCRdb re-called the PCR reads through MiXCR, storing one row per CDR3 protein. The sample has around 450,000 distinct CDR3 sequences, 43% seen once; the top ten hold 27%. Details on this clonotype: Antigen: not known. A much more abundant neighbour one base away suggests this may be a read error.

The rearrangement links TRBV27 to TRBJ2-3; D unresolved. The sequenced sample was PBMCs, obtained before TCRalphabeta/CD19-depleted stem cell transplant. The clonotype originates from a girl under 10 years old with aplastic anemia, due to receive a stem cell transplant. The CDR3 loop is CASRHTDTQYF. DNA for the CDR3: TGTGCCAGCAGGCACACAGATACGCAGTATTTT.